This T cell receptor (beta chain) was documented in a study of blood T cells in healthy people across ages. Study-level results: Older age went with lower TCR beta diversity per million T cells, in a roughly linear way. Diversity figures based on one million T cells were deemed too low.

Trimming removed 5 bases at V and 2 bases at J, with 10 bases between. The CDR3 runs 13 residues. Germline-derived CDR1 and CDR2 are DFQATT and SNEGSKA (reference sequence). There are a few counts of this clonotype. Its antigen is not identified. It was with a sample-barcoded 5' primer and a J-beta primer mix that a second PCR of roughly 6 to 12 cycles was run. Using its own MiXCR run on the 5' RACE reads, TCRdb lists one record per CDR3 protein. The sample lists some 1 million distinct CDR3 sequences; around 43% were seen once. Extraction of total RNA produced a minimum of 5 micrograms from each sample.

V gene TRBV20-1 combines with J gene TRBJ2-4, with a possible D match to TRBD1 (6 bases). Sequencing used blood. The origin of this receptor is a woman aged 55-69 years in good health. The CDR3 loop is CSASRDTKNIQYF. The CDR3 DNA is TGCAGTGCTTCCCGGGACACCAAAAACATTCAGTACTTC.